This T cell receptor beta chain came from a study of identical twins. The CDR3 spans 14 residues. Trimming stripped 2 bases from V and 9 bases from J, with 12 bases between. The germline gives CDR1 SGDLS, CDR2 YYNGEE. A universal primer site arose from template switching, and cDNA bore unique molecular identifiers. TCRdb analysed the 5' RACE reads with MiXCR anew, one entry per CDR3 protein. This sample yields about 480,000 distinct CDR3 sequences, of which 12% to 15% are seen a single time; around 0.57% belongs to the top ten. Whole-study results and caveats: Cross-sectional statistical analysis was relied on for the conclusions, without the same donors being followed. With beta out-of-frame sequences, excess sharing by twins was weaker.

Turning to this clonotype: Antigen unknown.

The sample also formed part of further work on yellow fever vaccine responses in identical twins.

Sample: CD4+ T cells sorted from blood. The TCR originated in a woman aged 18-29 years in good health. The chain recombines TRBV9 with TRBJ2-6, with D perhaps assigned TRBD1 or TRBD2 (5 bases each). The CDR3 is CASSVDGTDNVLTF. The CDR3 nucleotides read TGTGCCAGCAGCGTTGATGGGACGGACAACGTCCTGACTTTC.